The 11 T cell receptor beta chains presented below share a single source sample, sequenced in a study of somatic mutations in cytotoxic T cells in rheumatoid arthritis. Profiling relied on immunoSEQ multiplex PCR, and the TCRdb table lists in-frame clones only, not all of them. This sample has 17,000 or so clones, with 65% to 85% found just once. What was sequenced was CD8+ T cells sorted from blood. Receptor source: an adult with rheumatoid arthritis.

The chain uses TRBV28 and TRBJ1-6, with D perhaps matching TRBD1 (6 bases). The V and J ends lost 6 bases and 4 bases respectively, with 10 bases between them. The CDR3 contains 14 residues. The germline CDR1 and CDR2 sequences are MDHEN and SYDVKM. The CDR3 sequence: CASSKTGYNSPLHF. The CDR3 DNA reads as TGTGCCAGCAGCAAGACAGGTTATAATTCACCCCTCCACTTT.

The chain carries TRBV28 and TRBJ2-6; D is unresolved. The V end lost 6 bases, the J end lost 5 bases, and 8 bases lay between the germline ends. The germline CDR1 and CDR2 sequences are MDHEN and SYDVKM. This CDR3 contains 13 residues. CDR3 protein: CASSTVRANVLTF. The DNA of the CDR3 is TGTGCCAGCAGCACGGTGAGGGCCAACGTCCTGACTTTC.

This clone qualifies as medium-sized (0.01 to 0.1%). The chain recombines TRBV9 with TRBJ2-1, with D perhaps TRBD1 (5 bases). V was pared by 1 base and J by 0 bases, with 8 bases between. Germline V gene lookup returns CDR1 SGDLS and CDR2 YYNGEE. The CDR3 extends over 15 amino acids. CDR3 nucleotide sequence: TGTGCCAGCAGCGTACAGGGAAACTCCTACAATGAGCAGTTCTTC. It yields the protein CASSVQGNSYNEQFF.

J is TRBJ2-7 and V is TRBV10-2; a possible D gene is TRBD2 (6 bases). Germline V gene data show CDR1 as WSHSY and CDR2 as SAAADI. The CDR3 consists of 14 residues. Trimming pared 7 bases from V and 7 bases from J, leaving 20 bases between. The CDR3 loop reads CASKGGLQTGEQYF. The CDR3 region has the DNA TGCGCCAGCAAGGGAGGCCTCCAAACCGGGGAGCAGTACTTC.

The table lists this clone with a count of one. The J gene is TRBJ2-7, the V gene TRBV6-1, with 8 bases that match TRBD2. The CDR3 extends over 17 amino acids. V shed 2 bases and J 3 bases; nucleotides not matched to a gene: 12. Germline CDR1 and CDR2: MNHNS and SASEGT. Written as DNA, the CDR3 is TGTGCCAGCAGTGAAATCGAACCGGGACTAGTACTCTACGAGCAGTACTTC. Amino acids: CASSEIEPGLVLYEQYF.

The chain couples TRBV6-1 to TRBJ2-2; possibly TRBD1 for D (6 bases). Germline CDR1 MNHNS, CDR2 SASEGT. This CDR3 is built from 12 residues. Trimming cost V 7 bases and J 9 bases, with 12 bases left between them. As DNA, the CDR3 is TGTGCCAGCATGGACAGCGGTCGGGAGCTGTTTTTT. It codes for CASMDSGRELFF.

The chain links TRBV28 to TRBJ2-1; possibly TRBD1 or TRBD2 for D (5 bases each). The CDR3 runs to 13 residues. CDR1 is MDHEN and CDR2 is SYDVKM in the germline V gene. V dropped 5 bases and J dropped 8 bases, with 13 bases sitting between them. The CDR3 spells CASSVRGADEQFF. As DNA, the CDR3 is TGTGCCAGCAGTGTACGAGGGGCGGATGAGCAGTTCTTC.

The chain is built from TRBV9 and TRBJ2-2; the D gene is possibly TRBD1 (6 bases). V was clipped by 3 bases and J by 0 bases, with 9 bases between them. The V gene's germline CDR1 is SGDLS and CDR2 YYNGEE. The CDR3 is 15 amino acids. CDR3 amino acids: CASSATGPNTGELFF. DNA for the CDR3: TGTGCCAGCAGCGCGACAGGTCCGAACACCGGGGAGCTGTTTTTT.

The chain has TRBV27 and TRBJ2-5; D might be TRBD1 or TRBD2, each matching 5 bases. Trimming cost V 8 bases and J 7 bases, with 17 bases left between them. There are 13 residues in the CDR3. The V gene's germline CDR1 is MNHEY and CDR2 SMNVEV (reference sequence). The CDR3 sequence: CASQGSRGATQYF. CDR3 coding DNA: TGTGCCAGCCAGGGCAGCAGAGGGGCGACCCAGTACTTC.

This chain connects TRBV27 to TRBJ2-7, with D possibly being TRBD2 (6 bases). Germline V gene lookup returns CDR1 MNHEY and CDR2 SMNVEV (reference sequence). V shed 5 bases and J shed 2 bases, with 16 bases lying between them. The length of the CDR3 is 15 residues. CDR3 in amino acids: CASSPPLGGAYEQYF. The CDR3, as DNA: TGTGCCAGCAGTCCTCCGTTGGGGGGAGCCTACGAGCAGTACTTC.

The chain employs TRBV4-1 and TRBJ2-7; perhaps TRBD1 as D (6 bases). V lost 2 bases and J lost 0, with 11 bases in between. CDR3 size: 15 residues. The germline gives CDR1 MGHRA, CDR2 YSYEKL. The CDR3 DNA sequence: TGCGCCAGCAGCCAACCTACAGGGAGCTCCTACGAGCAGTACTTC. Translating it yields CASSQPTGSSYEQYF.